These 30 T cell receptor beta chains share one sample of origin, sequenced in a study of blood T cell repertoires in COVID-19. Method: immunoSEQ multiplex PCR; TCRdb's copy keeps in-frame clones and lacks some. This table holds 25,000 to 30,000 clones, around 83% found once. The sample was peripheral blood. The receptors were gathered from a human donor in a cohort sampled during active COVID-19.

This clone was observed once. DNA for the CDR3: TGTGCCAGCACCCCTTCTAGGTATATGAACACTGAAGCTTTCTTT. Its translation is CASTPSRYMNTEAFF. The chain couples TRBV7-8 to TRBJ1-1; D is unresolved. Trimming pared 7 bases from V and 0 bases from J, leaving 15 bases between. Germline CDR1 reads SGHVS; CDR2 reads FQNEAQ. The CDR3 consists of 15 residues.

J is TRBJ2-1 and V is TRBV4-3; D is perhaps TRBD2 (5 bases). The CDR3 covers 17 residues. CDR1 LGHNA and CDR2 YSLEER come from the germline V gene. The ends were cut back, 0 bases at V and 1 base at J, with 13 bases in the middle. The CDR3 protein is CASSQERAGLSYNEQFF. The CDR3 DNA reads TGCGCCAGCAGCCAAGAGAGGGCGGGCCTATCCTACAATGAGCAGTTCTTC.

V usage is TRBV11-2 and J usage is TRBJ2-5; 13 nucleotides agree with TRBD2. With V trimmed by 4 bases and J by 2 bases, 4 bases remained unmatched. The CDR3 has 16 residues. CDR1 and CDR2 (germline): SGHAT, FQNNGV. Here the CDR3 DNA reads TGTGCCAGCAGCTCCCGACTAGCGGGGGGACAAGAGACCCAGTACTTC. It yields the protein CASSSRLAGGQETQYF.

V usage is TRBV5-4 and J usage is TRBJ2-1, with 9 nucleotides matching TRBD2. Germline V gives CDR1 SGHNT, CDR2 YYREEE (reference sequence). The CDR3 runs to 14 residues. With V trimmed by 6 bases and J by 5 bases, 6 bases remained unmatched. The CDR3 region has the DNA TGTGCCAGCATGCGGGCTAGCGGGGACAATGAGCAGTTCTTC. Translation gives CASMRASGDNEQFF.

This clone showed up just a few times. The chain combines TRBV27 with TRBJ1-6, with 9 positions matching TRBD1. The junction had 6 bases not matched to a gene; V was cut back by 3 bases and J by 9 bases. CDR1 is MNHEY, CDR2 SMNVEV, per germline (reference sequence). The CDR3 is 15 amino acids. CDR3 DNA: TGTGCCAGCAGTTTCGGGACAGGGCTAGGTTCACCCCTCCACTTT. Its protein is CASSFGTGLGSPLHF.

The CDR3 nucleotides read TGCAGCGTTGAAGGAAAGAGCTCCTACAATGAGCAGTTCTTC. Its protein product is CSVEGKSSYNEQFF. The V and J genes are TRBV29-1 and TRBJ2-1; no clear D. Germline CDR1 reads SQVTM; CDR2 reads ANQGSEA. This CDR3 spans 14 amino acids. V was trimmed by 1 base and J by 0 bases, leaving 7 bases between them.

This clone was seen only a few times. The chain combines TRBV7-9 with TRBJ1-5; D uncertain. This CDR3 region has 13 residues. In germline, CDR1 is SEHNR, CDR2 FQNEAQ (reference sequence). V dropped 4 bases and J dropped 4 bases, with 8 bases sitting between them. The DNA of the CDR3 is TGTGCCAGCAGCTCGACGGGAAATCAGCCCCAGCATTTT. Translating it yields CASSSTGNQPQHF.

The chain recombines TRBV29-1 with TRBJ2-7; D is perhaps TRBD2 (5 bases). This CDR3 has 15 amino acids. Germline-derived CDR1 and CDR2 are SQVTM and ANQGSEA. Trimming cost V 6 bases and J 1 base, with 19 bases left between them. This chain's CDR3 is CSVERTDGKSYEQYF. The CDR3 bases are TGCAGCGTGGAGCGGACGGACGGGAAATCCTACGAGCAGTACTTC.

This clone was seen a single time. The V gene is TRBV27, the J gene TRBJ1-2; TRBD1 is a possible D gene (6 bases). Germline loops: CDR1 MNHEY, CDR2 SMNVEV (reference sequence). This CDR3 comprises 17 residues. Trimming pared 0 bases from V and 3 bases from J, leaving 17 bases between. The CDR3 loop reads CASSLSSSGRGDYGYTF. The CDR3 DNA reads TGTGCCAGCAGTTTATCGTCATCGGGCAGGGGCGACTATGGCTACACCTTC.

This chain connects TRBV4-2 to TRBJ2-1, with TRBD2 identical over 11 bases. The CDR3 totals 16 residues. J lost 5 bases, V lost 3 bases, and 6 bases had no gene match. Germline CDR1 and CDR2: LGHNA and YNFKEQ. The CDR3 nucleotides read TGTGCCAGCAGCCACGAGACGGGACTAGCGGACAATGAGCAGTTCTTC. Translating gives CASSHETGLADNEQFF.

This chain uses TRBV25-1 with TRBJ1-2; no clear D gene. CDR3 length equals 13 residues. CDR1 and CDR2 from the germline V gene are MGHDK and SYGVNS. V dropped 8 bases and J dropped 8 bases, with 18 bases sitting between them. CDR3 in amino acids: CASLSEAIGGYTF. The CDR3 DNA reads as TGTGCCAGCCTCTCGGAGGCTATAGGGGGCTACACCTTC.

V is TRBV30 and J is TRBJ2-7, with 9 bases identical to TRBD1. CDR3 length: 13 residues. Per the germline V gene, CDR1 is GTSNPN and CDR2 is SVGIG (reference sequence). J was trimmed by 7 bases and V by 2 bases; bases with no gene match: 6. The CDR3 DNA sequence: TGTGCCTGGAGTATGGGGACAGGGCGGGAGCAGTACTTC. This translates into CAWSMGTGREQYF.

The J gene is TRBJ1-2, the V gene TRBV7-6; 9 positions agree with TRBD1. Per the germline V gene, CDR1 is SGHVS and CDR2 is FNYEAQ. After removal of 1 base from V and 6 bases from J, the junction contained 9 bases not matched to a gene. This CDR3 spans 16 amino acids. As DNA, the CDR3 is TGTGCCAGCAGCTTAGGAACAGGGGGCTTCGGGGATGGCTACACCTTC. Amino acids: CASSLGTGGFGDGYTF.

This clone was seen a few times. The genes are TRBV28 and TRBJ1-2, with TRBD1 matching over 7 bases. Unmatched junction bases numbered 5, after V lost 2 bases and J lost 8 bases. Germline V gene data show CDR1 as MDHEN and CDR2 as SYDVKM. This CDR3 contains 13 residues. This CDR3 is CASSLHRGKGYTF. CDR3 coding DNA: TGTGCCAGCAGTTTACACAGGGGAAAAGGCTACACCTTC.

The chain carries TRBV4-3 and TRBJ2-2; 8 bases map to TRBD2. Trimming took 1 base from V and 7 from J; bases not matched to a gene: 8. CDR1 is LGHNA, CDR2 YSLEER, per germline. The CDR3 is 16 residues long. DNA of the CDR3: TGCGCCAGCAGCCAAGTTTTAGCGGGACTTATCGGGGAGCTGTTTTTT. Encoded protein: CASSQVLAGLIGELFF.

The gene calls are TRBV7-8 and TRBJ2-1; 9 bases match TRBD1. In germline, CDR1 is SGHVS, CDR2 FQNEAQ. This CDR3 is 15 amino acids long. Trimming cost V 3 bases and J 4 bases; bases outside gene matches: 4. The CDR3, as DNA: TGTGCCAGCAGCTTGACAGGGGGGACTTACAATGAGCAGTTCTTC. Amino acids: CASSLTGGTYNEQFF. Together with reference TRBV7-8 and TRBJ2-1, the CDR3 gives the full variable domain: GAGVSQSPRYKVAKRGQDVALRCDPISGHVSLFWYQQALGQGPEFLTYFQNEAQLDKSGLPSDRFFAERPEGSVSTLKIQRTQQEDSAVYLCASSLTGGTYNEQFFGPGTRLTVL.

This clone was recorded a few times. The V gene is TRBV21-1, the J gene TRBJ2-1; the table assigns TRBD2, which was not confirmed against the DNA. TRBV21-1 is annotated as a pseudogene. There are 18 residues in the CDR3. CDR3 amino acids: CASSKVDDGGLAYNEQFF. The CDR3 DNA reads TGTGCCAGCAGCAAAGTTGATGATGGGGGACTAGCGTACAATGAGCAGTTCTTC.

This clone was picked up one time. The CDR3, as DNA: TGTGCCAGCAGCCCAAGAGGACAGGGGACTACTGAAGCTTTCTTT. It is translated as CASSPRGQGTTEAFF. The chain carries TRBV7-6 and TRBJ1-1; 9 nucleotides match TRBD1. This CDR3 comprises 15 residues. With V trimmed by 5 bases and J by 5 bases, 9 bases remained unmatched. Germline V gene data show CDR1 as SGHVS and CDR2 as FNYEAQ.

Here the CDR3 DNA reads TGTGCCAGCAGCTTCGACAGGGTGGCGGGCTATGGCTACACCTTC. Protein sequence: CASSFDRVAGYGYTF. This sequence joins TRBV7-2 and TRBJ1-2, with 7 bases lining up with TRBD1. CDR1 and CDR2 from the germline V gene are SGHTA and FQGNSA. After removal of 3 bases from V and 4 bases from J, the junction contained 8 bases not matched to a gene. This CDR3 has 15 residues.

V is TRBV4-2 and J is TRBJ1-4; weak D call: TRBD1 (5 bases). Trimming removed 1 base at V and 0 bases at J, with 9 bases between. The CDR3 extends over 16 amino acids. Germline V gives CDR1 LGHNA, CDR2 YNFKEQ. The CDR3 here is CASSQVQGTTNEKLFF. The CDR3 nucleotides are TGTGCCAGCAGCCAAGTCCAGGGAACAACTAATGAAAAACTGTTTTTT.

CDR3 in amino acids: CASSLGGGSYEQYF. CDR3 nucleotide sequence: TGTGCCAGCAGCTTAGGGGGGGGTTCCTACGAGCAGTACTTC. The chain is built from TRBV7-2 and TRBJ2-7, with 7 bases fitting TRBD2. This CDR3 is built from 14 residues. Germline values: CDR1 SGHTA, CDR2 FQGNSA. V shed 1 base, J shed 1 base, and the junction held 1 base outside the gene matches.

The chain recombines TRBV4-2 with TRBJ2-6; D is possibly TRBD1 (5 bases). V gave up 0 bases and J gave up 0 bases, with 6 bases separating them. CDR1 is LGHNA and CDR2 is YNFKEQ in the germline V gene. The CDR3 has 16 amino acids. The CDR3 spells CASSQDQGSGANVLTF. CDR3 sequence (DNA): TGTGCCAGCAGCCAAGATCAGGGCTCTGGGGCCAACGTCCTGACTTTC.

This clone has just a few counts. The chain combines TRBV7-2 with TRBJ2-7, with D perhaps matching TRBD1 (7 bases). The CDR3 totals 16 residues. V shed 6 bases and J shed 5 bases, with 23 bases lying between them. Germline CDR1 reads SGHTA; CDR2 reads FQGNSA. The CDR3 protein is CASSSSGSTGFNEQYF. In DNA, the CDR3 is TGTGCCAGCAGTTCAAGCGGGTCGACAGGGTTTAACGAGCAGTACTTC.

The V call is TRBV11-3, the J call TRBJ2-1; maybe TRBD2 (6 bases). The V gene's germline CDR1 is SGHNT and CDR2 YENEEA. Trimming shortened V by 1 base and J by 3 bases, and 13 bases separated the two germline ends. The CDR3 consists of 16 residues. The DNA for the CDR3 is TGTGCCAGCAGCTTAGGTGGCACTAGCTTCTACAATGAGCAGTTCTTC. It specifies CASSLGGTSFYNEQFF.

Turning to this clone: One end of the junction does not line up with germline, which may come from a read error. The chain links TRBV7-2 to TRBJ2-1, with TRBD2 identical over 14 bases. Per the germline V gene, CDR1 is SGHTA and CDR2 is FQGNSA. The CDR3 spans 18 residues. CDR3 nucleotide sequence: TGTGCCAGCGGAGCCACAGGACTAGCGGGGGGAGTGACCAATCAGCAGTTCTTC. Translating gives CASGATGLAGGVTNQQFF.

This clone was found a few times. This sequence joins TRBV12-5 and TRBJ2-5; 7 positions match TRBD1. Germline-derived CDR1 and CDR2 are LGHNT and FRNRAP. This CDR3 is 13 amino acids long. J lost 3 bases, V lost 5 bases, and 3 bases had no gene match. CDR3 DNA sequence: TGTGCTAGTGGTAGGGACAGCAAAGAGACCCAGTACTTC. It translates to CASGRDSKETQYF.

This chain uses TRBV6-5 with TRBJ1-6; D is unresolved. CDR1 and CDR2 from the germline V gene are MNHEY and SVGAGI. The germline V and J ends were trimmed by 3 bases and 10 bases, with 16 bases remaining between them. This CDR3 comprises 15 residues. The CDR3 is CASSYRGWRMSPLHF. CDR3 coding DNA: TGTGCCAGCAGTTATCGCGGTTGGAGGATGTCACCCCTCCACTTT.

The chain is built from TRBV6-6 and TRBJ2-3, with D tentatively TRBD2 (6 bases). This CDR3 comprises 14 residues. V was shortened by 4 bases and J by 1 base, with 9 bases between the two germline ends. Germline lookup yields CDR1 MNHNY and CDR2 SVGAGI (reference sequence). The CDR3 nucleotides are TGTGCCAGCAGTTCTCCGGGAGGCACAGATACGCAGTATTTT. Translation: CASSSPGGTDTQYF.

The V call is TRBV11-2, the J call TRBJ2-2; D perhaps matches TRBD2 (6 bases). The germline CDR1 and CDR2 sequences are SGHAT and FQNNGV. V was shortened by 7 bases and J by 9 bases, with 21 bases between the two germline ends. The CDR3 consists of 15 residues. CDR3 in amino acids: CASNQLGGGFRELFF. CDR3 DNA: TGTGCCAGCAACCAACTGGGGGGTGGATTCCGGGAGCTGTTTTTT.

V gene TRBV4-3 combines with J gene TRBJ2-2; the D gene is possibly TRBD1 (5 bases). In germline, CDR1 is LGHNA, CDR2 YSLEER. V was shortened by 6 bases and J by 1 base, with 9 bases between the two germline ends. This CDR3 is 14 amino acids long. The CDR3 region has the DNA TGCGCCAGCAGGACCGACAGGAACACCGGGGAGCTGTTTTTT. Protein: CASRTDRNTGELFF.